The entry below describes one TCR beta chain. Its antigen remains unidentified. This sample is drawn from a study of healthy donors' naive CD4 and CD8 T cells. Study at large: Donors spanned ages 20-25, 40-50 and 60-70 years, half female. Study-level results: The study did not address homeostatic proliferation effects in naive T cells.

The CDR3 is 13 residues long. Trimming cost V 6 bases and J 0 bases, with 6 bases left between them. Germline lookup yields CDR1 LNHDA and CDR2 SQIVND (reference sequence). Each TCR library used roughly 0.45 ug of total RNA and a linear amplification protocol. A single record per CDR3 protein comes from TCRdb applying MiXCR to the reads. The sample lists 150,000 to 200,000 distinct CDR3 sequences, 74% occurring once. The TCR comes from a pool of human donors in good health; the sample pools cells from several healthy donors. Material: naive CD4+ and CD8+ T cells sorted from blood, pooled from several donors. V usage is TRBV19 and J usage is TRBJ1-5; perhaps TRBD1 as D (5 bases). CDR3 sequence (DNA): TGTGCCAGTAGACAGGTTAGCAATCAGCCCCAGCATTTT. Residues: CASRQVSNQPQHF.